Below, 27 T cell receptor beta chains from the same sample are listed, as sequenced in a study of a mutant IDH1 vaccine in newly diagnosed glioma. Stated time point: baseline, week 1 (first vaccination visit). Treatment denoted: pre-vaccination baseline after standard-of-care therapy. Data came from immunoSEQ multiplex PCR; TCRdb stores just in-frame clones and leaves some out. The sample includes 99,000 or so clones, about 90% of them seen just once. The sequencing used PBMCs, collected from a glioma patient treated with radiotherapy, temozolomide or both. Every receptor here comes from a woman aged 45-65 years with glioma.

This chain connects TRBV19 to TRBJ2-2; D remains unclear. In germline, CDR1 is LNHDA, CDR2 SQIVND (reference sequence). The CDR3 covers 15 residues. V was pared by 5 bases and J by 1 base, with 11 bases between. The CDR3 region is CASSVRLGNTGELFF. For the CDR3, the DNA is TGTGCCAGTAGTGTCCGTCTGGGGAACACCGGGGAGCTGTTTTTT.

The V call is TRBV19, the J call TRBJ1-4; TRBD1 aligns across 8 bases. CDR3 length: 15 amino acids. The V and J ends lost 3 bases and 4 bases, in that order; junction bases with no gene match: 4. Germline CDR1 reads LNHDA; CDR2 reads SQIVND (reference sequence). This CDR3 is CASSIGTGGNEKLFF. The CDR3 nucleotides read TGTGCCAGTAGTATCGGCACAGGGGGTAATGAAAAACTGTTTTTT.

This rearrangement joins TRBV7-9 to TRBJ2-7, with TRBD1 identical over 9 bases. The CDR3 is 17 amino acids. The germline V gene encodes CDR1 SEHNR and CDR2 FQNEAQ (reference sequence). The trim removed 1 base at V and 2 bases at J, leaving 9 bases unmatched. CDR3 region: CASSLGRTGALTYEQYF. The CDR3 DNA is TGTGCCAGCAGCTTAGGGAGGACAGGGGCTCTAACCTACGAGCAGTACTTC.

This clone was observed a few times. The chain employs TRBV7-9 and TRBJ1-4; 11 bases align to TRBD1. Trimming took 6 bases from V and 11 from J; bases not matched to a gene: 5. The CDR3 is 13 residues long. The germline CDR1 and CDR2 sequences are SEHNR and FQNEAQ (reference sequence). The CDR3 loop is CASSRDRGRKLFF. CDR3 sequence (DNA): TGTGCCAGCAGTCGGGACAGGGGGAGGAAACTGTTTTTT. Full variable domain (remainder filled in from reference TRBV7-9 and TRBJ1-4): DTGVSQNPRHKITKRGQNVTFRCDPISEHNRLYWYRQTLGQGPEFLTYFQNEAQLEKSRLLSDRFSAERPKGSFSTLEIQRTEQGDSAMYLCASSRDRGRKLFFGSGTQLSVL.

This clone showed up just a few times. In the same sample, other DNA sequences code for this CDR3. The rearrangement uses TRBV5-1 and TRBJ2-7; 7 bases fit TRBD1. V was clipped by 0 bases and J by 2 bases; unmatched bases: 5. CDR1 and CDR2 from the germline V gene are SGHRS and YFSETQ. This CDR3 has 15 amino acids. CDR3 protein: CASSLGTGPAYEQYF. CDR3 bases: TGCGCCAGCAGCTTGGGGACAGGTCCAGCCTACGAGCAGTACTTC.

The genes are TRBV28 and TRBJ1-1; D may be TRBD1 (6 bases). Germline values: CDR1 MDHEN, CDR2 SYDVKM. The CDR3 is made up of 14 amino acids. V was cut by 5 bases and J by 8 bases, with 18 bases left in between. CDR3 DNA: TGTGCCAGCAGTCCCGGGACAAAGGCTGGAGAAGCTTTCTTT. It specifies CASSPGTKAGEAFF.

This chain links TRBV9 with TRBJ2-7, with TRBD1 matching over 12 bases. Germline V lookup: CDR1 SGDLS, CDR2 YYNGEE. There are 15 residues in the CDR3. V lost 4 bases and J lost 4; bases outside the gene matches: 6. This CDR3 is CASSLGTGGYYEQYF. The DNA of the CDR3 is TGTGCCAGCAGCCTAGGGACAGGGGGCTATTACGAGCAGTACTTC.

The CDR3 DNA sequence: TGCAGCGTCGAAAAGGGTGGGGGGAGCGGCTACACCTTC. Its protein is CSVEKGGGSGYTF. J is TRBJ1-2 and V is TRBV29-1; possibly TRBD1 for D (5 bases). CDR3 length: 13 residues. The germline V and J ends were trimmed by 6 bases and 8 bases, with 19 bases remaining between them. Germline values: CDR1 SQVTM, CDR2 ANQGSEA.

The gene calls are TRBV5-8 and TRBJ1-2; D is undetermined. There are 13 residues in the CDR3. V was clipped by 3 bases and J by 8 bases, with 14 bases between them. In germline, CDR1 is SGHTS, CDR2 YDEGEE. The CDR3 loop is CASSSEGPWGYTF. The CDR3 DNA reads as TGTGCCAGCAGCTCGGAGGGTCCCTGGGGCTACACCTTC. Based on the CDR3 plus reference TRBV5-8 and TRBJ1-2, the full variable domain is EAGVTQSPTHLIKTRGQQATLRCSPISGHTSVYWYQQALGLGLQFLLWYDEGEERNRGNFPPRFSGRQFPNYSSELNVNALELEDSALYLCASSSEGPWGYTFGSGTRLTVV.

This chain uses TRBV9 with TRBJ1-2; maybe TRBD1 (6 bases). This CDR3 is 16 amino acids long. Germline V CDR1 and CDR2: SGDLS, YYNGEE. The germline V and J ends were trimmed by 4 bases and 4 bases, with 20 bases remaining between them. CDR3 sequence (DNA): TGTGCCAGCAGCCCCTCTGGGGGGGGCCTTATCTATGGCTACACCTTC. Translated: CASSPSGGGLIYGYTF.

This clone was seen a single time. The J gene is TRBJ1-1, the V gene TRBV28; a possible D gene is TRBD1 (5 bases). Germline loops: CDR1 MDHEN, CDR2 SYDVKM. CDR3 size: 15 residues. V lost 5 bases to trimming and J lost 6 bases, with 19 bases between them. CDR3 residues: CASSLRGGGESEAFF. CDR3 coding DNA: TGTGCCAGCAGTCTTAGGGGCGGGGGAGAATCTGAAGCTTTCTTT.

The J gene is TRBJ1-1, the V gene TRBV2; TRBD1 might be the D (5 bases). V was trimmed by 4 bases and J by 2 bases, leaving 8 bases between them. The CDR3 covers 13 residues. Germline lookup yields CDR1 SNHLY and CDR2 FYNNEI. CDR3 residues: CASSGDLNTEAFF. CDR3 sequence (DNA): TGTGCCAGCAGTGGGGACTTAAACACTGAAGCTTTCTTT.

V and J are TRBV4-1 and TRBJ2-4; 11 bases fit TRBD1. The CDR3 contains 14 residues. The germline CDR1 and CDR2 sequences are MGHRA and YSYEKL. The ends lost 5 bases at V and 7 bases at J; junction bases unmatched: 4. The CDR3 region is CASSTDRGQNIQYF. The CDR3 bases are TGCGCCAGCAGCACGGACAGGGGGCAGAACATTCAGTACTTC.

This clone is a singleton in its sample. The genes are TRBV5-6 and TRBJ1-4, with 9 bases identical to TRBD1. The germline V gene has CDR1 SGHDT and CDR2 YYEEEE. Trimming removed 2 bases from V and 7 bases from J; junction bases left unmatched: 6. This CDR3 contains 15 residues. The CDR3 DNA reads as TGTGCCAGCAGCTTTACGACAGGGGGGCGTGAAAAACTGTTTTTT. Translating it yields CASSFTTGGREKLFF.

Only one count was recorded for this clone. Other DNA sequences within the sample encode an identical CDR3. The rearrangement uses TRBV6-5 and TRBJ2-7, with unresolved D. The CDR3 loop spans 11 amino acids. Germline V lookup: CDR1 MNHEY, CDR2 SVGAGI. The germline V and J ends were trimmed by 8 bases and 0 bases, with 5 bases remaining between them. CDR3 protein: CASRDSYEQYF. CDR3 bases: TGTGCCAGCCGAGACTCCTACGAGCAGTACTTC.

The chain recombines TRBV25-1 with TRBJ1-1, with D uncertain. The CDR3 loop spans 11 amino acids. Germline assignment: CDR1 MGHDK and CDR2 SYGVNS. Trimming shortened V by 2 bases and J by 8 bases, and 6 bases separated the two germline ends. The CDR3 sequence is CASSEAAEAFF. The CDR3 coding sequence is TGTGCCAGCAGTGAAGCGGCCGAAGCTTTCTTT.

This clone has only one observation. The chain links TRBV19 to TRBJ2-3; 10 bases align to TRBD2. CDR1 and CDR2 from the germline V gene are LNHDA and SQIVND (reference sequence). The CDR3 length is 14 residues. V trimming: 9 bases; J trimming: 5 bases; junction bases outside the gene matches: 8. CDR3 nucleotide sequence: TGTGCCAGCGCCTCTAGCGGGAGATTAGATACGCAGTATTTT. Translation: CASASSGRLDTQYF.

This sequence joins TRBV7-8 and TRBJ2-2; 7 positions agree with TRBD2. The CDR3 runs 16 residues. The V and J ends lost 4 bases and 6 bases, in that order; junction bases with no gene match: 11. Germline V gives CDR1 SGHVS, CDR2 FQNEAQ. DNA for the CDR3: TGTGCCAGCAGCTATACGCGGGCGGGAGTCGCCGGGGAGCTGTTTTTT. Translated, it gives CASSYTRAGVAGELFF.

This clone was picked up one time. The CDR3 coding sequence is TGTGCCAGCAGCTTACAGGGTGGCAATCAGCCCCAGCATTTT. Translating gives CASSLQGGNQPQHF. J is TRBJ1-5 and V is TRBV7-2; TRBD1 is a possible D gene (5 bases). The CDR3 is made up of 14 amino acids. The V end lost 2 bases, the J end lost 2 bases, and 7 bases lay between the germline ends. CDR1 SGHTA and CDR2 FQGNSA come from the germline V gene.

The gene calls are TRBV2 and TRBJ2-4; D uncertain. The CDR3 spans 13 residues. Per the germline V gene, CDR1 is SNHLY and CDR2 is FYNNEI. Trimming removed 7 bases from V and 4 bases from J, with 11 bases in between. CDR3 sequence: CASTAVQKNIQYF. CDR3 sequence (DNA): TGTGCCAGCACCGCGGTACAAAAAAACATTCAGTACTTC.

This clone occurred once. The chain couples TRBV9 to TRBJ2-5, with a weak D call TRBD1 (5 bases). CDR1 and CDR2 (germline): SGDLS, YYNGEE. The CDR3 runs 14 residues. Trimming pared 3 bases from V and 0 bases from J, leaving 9 bases between. This chain's CDR3 is CASSAHRYQETQYF. The CDR3 bases are TGTGCCAGCAGCGCCCACAGGTACCAAGAGACCCAGTACTTC.

This chain connects TRBV28 to TRBJ2-5, with TRBD2 matching over 11 bases. The CDR3 contains 18 residues. V gave up 5 bases and J gave up 4 bases; unmatched junction bases: 15. CDR1 is MDHEN and CDR2 is SYDVKM in the germline V gene. The CDR3 is CASSQLSGRAMDRETQYF. The CDR3 nucleotides read TGTGCCAGCAGTCAACTTAGCGGGAGGGCCATGGATAGAGAGACCCAGTACTTC.

V is TRBV5-4 and J is TRBJ1-2; maybe TRBD1 (6 bases). Germline V gene sequence: CDR1 SGHNT, CDR2 YYREEE (reference sequence). Trimming removed 1 base at V and 4 bases at J, with 14 bases between. The CDR3 runs 15 residues. In DNA form, the CDR3 reads TGTGCCAGCAGCTTGCGACAGGAGGATGGCTATGGCTACACCTTC. The encoded protein is CASSLRQEDGYGYTF.

The V call is TRBV6-5, the J call TRBJ2-5, with TRBD2 identical over 8 bases. The germline CDR1 and CDR2 sequences are MNHEY and SVGAGI. The CDR3 has 15 residues. V lost 4 bases, J lost 4 bases, and 8 bases stayed unmatched. The CDR3 DNA sequence: TGTGCCAGCAGTTCCCCGCTAGCGGGTATAGAGACCCAGTACTTC. It translates to CASSSPLAGIETQYF.

This clone appeared once. This chain uses TRBV5-1 with TRBJ1-5; D is unresolved. V shed 4 bases and J shed 0 bases, with 11 bases lying between them. Looked up from germline, CDR1 is SGHRS and CDR2 is YFSETQ. The CDR3 extends over 15 amino acids. The CDR3 coding sequence is TGCGCCAGCAGCGAGGACGGACGTAGCAATCAGCCCCAGCATTTT. This encodes CASSEDGRSNQPQHF.

This chain joins TRBV6-1 and TRBJ1-3, with D unresolved. With 4 bases removed from V and 0 bases from J, the gap between germline ends came to 7 bases. This CDR3 is 14 amino acids long. Germline-derived CDR1 and CDR2 are MNHNS and SASEGT. Written as DNA, the CDR3 is TGTGCCAGCAGTGGTCGCCGCTCTGGAAACACCATATATTTT. Protein sequence: CASSGRRSGNTIYF.

V is TRBV27 and J is TRBJ2-2; 8 bases are shared with TRBD1. The CDR3 is made up of 17 amino acids. CDR1 and CDR2 (germline): MNHEY, SMNVEV (reference sequence). The V gene end was trimmed by 2 bases and the J gene end by 3 bases; junction bases not matched to a gene: 8. The CDR3 region is CASSLRQGMGYTGELFF. Here the CDR3 DNA reads TGTGCCAGCAGTTTACGACAGGGGATGGGGTACACCGGGGAGCTGTTTTTT.